The 31 T cell receptor beta chains below were found in one sample sequenced in a study of regulatory T cells in long-lasting Graves disease. Noted time point: newly diagnosed GD, antithyroid drugs for less than 3 months. TCR sequences were obtained from RNA taken from PBMCs. Investigators prepared the TCR beta libraries by applying iRepertoire HTBI primers and Arm-PCR of CDR3 regions. TCRdb re-called the multiplex PCR reads through MiXCR, storing one row per CDR3 protein. The sample carries more than 400,000 distinct CDR3 sequences, about 15% recorded once. The same specimen was also included in a second study, on T cells in Graves' hyperthyroidism and ophthalmopathy.

The source material was peripheral blood mononuclear cells (PBMCs), sampled at new diagnosis, from a patient treated with antithyroid drugs. Every receptor here comes from a woman aged 25 to 45 with Graves disease.

A few counts support this clonotype. The genes are TRBV7-9 and TRBJ1-2, with 7 bases aligning to TRBD1. V was pared by 5 bases and J by 3 bases, with 3 bases of the junction left unmatched. Germline CDR1 is SEHNR and CDR2 is FQNEAQ (reference sequence). This CDR3 has 13 amino acids. The chain's CDR3 is CASSDRADYGYTF. CDR3 nucleotides: TGTGCCAGCAGCGACAGGGCGGACTATGGCTACACCTTC.

This clonotype was seen repeatedly, ten times or more. The chain joins TRBV28 to TRBJ2-7; no reliable D call. V dropped 2 bases and J dropped 0 bases, with 8 bases sitting between them. The CDR3 has 14 residues. The V gene's germline CDR1 is MDHEN and CDR2 SYDVKM. Here the CDR3 DNA reads TGTGCCAGCAGTTTAAACGCAGACTCCTACGAGCAGTACTTC. Translating gives CASSLNADSYEQYF.

This clonotype was picked up many times. The genes are TRBV30 and TRBJ2-3, with unresolved D. Trimming pared 4 bases from V and 0 bases from J, leaving 8 bases between. The CDR3 spans 13 residues. CDR1 GTSNPN and CDR2 SVGIG come from the germline V gene (reference sequence). The CDR3 is CAWTVFSTDTQYF. The CDR3 bases are TGTGCCTGGACCGTATTCAGCACAGATACGCAGTATTTT.

This clonotype was counted many times. The chain carries TRBV2 and TRBJ2-2; no reliable D call. Germline-derived CDR1 and CDR2 are SNHLY and FYNNEI. V lost 6 bases and J 5 bases, leaving 13 bases between the germline ends. The CDR3 sequence is 14 residues long. The CDR3 DNA reads as TGTGCCAGCAGATTTCAGAGACTTACCGGGGAGCTGTTTTTT. Encoded protein: CASRFQRLTGELFF.

This chain connects TRBV12-3 or TRBV12-4 to TRBJ1-5, with 10 positions matching TRBD1. J lost 4 bases, V lost 9 bases, and 9 bases had no gene match. The CDR3 has 15 amino acids. The CDR3 spells CASKKGQGTNQPQHF. CDR3 nucleotides: TGTGCCAGTAAGAAGGGACAGGGGACGAATCAGCCCCAGCATTTT.

This chain connects TRBV7-2 to TRBJ2-7; no clear D. V lost 4 bases and J lost 7, with 5 bases in between. Germline values: CDR1 SGHTA, CDR2 FQGNSA. The CDR3 consists of 10 residues. The CDR3 DNA is TGTGCCAGCAGCTACAATGAGCAGTACTTC. Translating it yields CASSYNEQYF.

This clonotype was counted a few times. This chain uses TRBV10-3 with TRBJ2-1; 12 bases are a match to TRBD2. Germline V gene data show CDR1 as ENHRY and CDR2 as SYGVKD. The CDR3 sequence is 22 residues long. The trim removed 0 bases at V and 9 bases at J, leaving 24 bases unmatched. The CDR3 DNA follows: TGTGCCATCAGTGAGTCGCACCGCCGGACAGAGGGACTAGCGGGCAGAGAGGGTGAGCAGTTCTTC. Its translation is CAISESHRRTEGLAGREGEQFF.

This clonotype was seen a few times. The chain couples TRBV15 to TRBJ2-3; D perhaps matches TRBD1 (6 bases). The length of the CDR3 is 18 residues. Trimming removed 5 bases from V and 2 bases from J, with 23 bases in between. Per germline, CDR1 LNHNV and CDR2 YYDKDF (reference sequence). CDR3 nucleotides: TGTGCCACCAGCTTCCCCCCAATTAGGGGGTCCCTCACAGATACGCAGTATTTT. Translation gives CATSFPPIRGSLTDTQYF.

This clonotype was counted at least ten times. CDR3 sequence (DNA): TGCAGTGCTCGGGGGCTTTCCTACAATGAGCAGTTCTTC. Protein: CSARGLSYNEQFF. The V call is TRBV20-1, the J call TRBJ2-1; D might be TRBD1 or TRBD2, each matching 6 bases. Germline assignment: CDR1 DFQATT and CDR2 SNEGSKA (reference sequence). CDR3 length: 13 amino acids. V shed 5 bases and J shed 1 base, with 9 bases lying between them.

This clonotype was seen more than once but under ten times. As the CDR3 is not closed by the conserved phenylalanine or tryptophan, this likely results from a read error. Because the CDR3's place on the DNA is in doubt, the DNA is left out and the CDR3 is given as listed by TCRdb. The chain couples TRBV9 to TRBJ2-7; the table's D gene call, TRBD1, was not cross checked with the DNA. 12 amino acids form the CDR3, both terminal residues included. Per the germline V gene, CDR1 is SGDLS and CDR2 is YYNGEE. CDR3 protein: CASSDRTGLKFS.

This clonotype was found many times. The chain uses TRBV6-1 and TRBJ1-1; possible D gene TRBD1, 6 bases. Germline CDR1 MNHNS, CDR2 SASEGT. The CDR3 consists of 14 residues. Trimming pared 5 bases from V and 1 base from J, leaving 11 bases between. Here the CDR3 reads CASSRGGPNTEAFF. The CDR3 DNA is TGTGCCAGCAGTCGAGGGGGTCCGAACACTGAAGCTTTCTTT.

This clonotype was seen repeatedly, ten times or more. J is TRBJ2-5 and V is TRBV18; the match to TRBD1 covers 8 bases. This CDR3 spans 15 amino acids. J was trimmed by 1 base and V by 8 bases; bases with no gene match: 9. Germline-derived CDR1 and CDR2 are KGHSH and LQKENI. The CDR3 DNA reads as TGTGCCAGCAGTCCCCGGGACAGGAGCCAAGAGACCCAGTACTTC. It is translated as CASSPRDRSQETQYF.

This clonotype was recorded many times. This could be a read error, since a much larger clone is one nucleotide away. The chain uses TRBV3-1 and TRBJ2-3; D remains unclear. The V end lost 6 bases, the J end lost 2 bases, and 3 bases lay between the germline ends. Germline V lookup: CDR1 LGHDT, CDR2 YNNKEL (reference sequence). The CDR3 loop spans 11 amino acids. CDR3: CASRNTDTQYF. The CDR3 DNA reads TGTGCCAGCAGGAACACAGATACGCAGTATTTT.

This clonotype was observed a few times. The CDR3 nucleotides are TGTGCCAGCAAACACAGGGAATGGTTAGAGACCCAGTACTTC. This encodes CASKHREWLETQYF. The chain carries TRBV27 and TRBJ2-1; D possibly corresponds to TRBD1 (6 bases). The DNA end is a closer match to TRBJ2-5, so the J assignment may be wrong. Germline CDR1 and CDR2: MNHEY and SMNVEV (reference sequence). CDR3 length equals 14 residues.

The V call is TRBV5-4, the J call TRBJ2-1; D is perhaps TRBD1 or TRBD2 (5 bases each). Trimming shortened V by 2 bases and J by 9 bases, and 12 bases separated the two germline ends. CDR1 is SGHNT, CDR2 YYREEE, per germline (reference sequence). The CDR3 totals 13 residues. This chain's CDR3 is CASSFEGRGEQFF. CDR3 coding DNA: TGTGCCAGCAGCTTTGAGGGAAGGGGTGAGCAGTTCTTC.

This clonotype has more than one count but fewer than ten. The DNA of the CDR3 is TGTGCCAGCAGTCTGGGACTAGCGGGGGGGGAGCTGTTTTTT. This gives the protein CASSLGLAGGELFF. The chain joins TRBV27 to TRBJ2-2; 13 positions agree with TRBD2. V trimming: 5 bases; J trimming: 8 bases; junction bases outside the gene matches: 2. CDR3 length: 14 amino acids. CDR1 and CDR2 (germline): MNHEY, SMNVEV (reference sequence).

This clonotype was recorded at least ten times. V gene TRBV15 combines with J gene TRBJ1-1; D might be TRBD1 (5 bases). Trimming took off 0 bases at V and 6 bases at J, with 14 bases between the two ends. CDR3 length: 15 residues. Germline V gives CDR1 LNHNV, CDR2 YYDKDF (reference sequence). CDR3 bases: TGTGCCACCAGCAGAGATCACGGGGCGTTGGCTGAAGCTTTCTTT. Translating it yields CATSRDHGALAEAFF.

This clonotype was observed many times. The chain employs TRBV2 and TRBJ2-4; 11 bases fit TRBD1. Germline V gene data show CDR1 as SNHLY and CDR2 as FYNNEI. This CDR3 has 14 residues. V dropped 5 bases and J dropped 8; count of bases not matched to a gene: 5. The CDR3 DNA reads TGTGCCAGCAGTAACCGGGACAGGGGGGACATTCAGTACTTC. Translation: CASSNRDRGDIQYF.

This clonotype was counted ten times or more. The chain employs TRBV11-3 and TRBJ2-3; D unresolved. Germline CDR1 SGHNT, CDR2 YENEEA. This CDR3 spans 13 amino acids. V lost 3 bases and J 4 bases, leaving 8 bases between the germline ends. For the CDR3, the DNA is TGTGCCAGCAGCTTCTCCATTGCAGATACGCAGTATTTT. This sequence encodes CASSFSIADTQYF.

This rearrangement joins TRBV27 to TRBJ1-6; 8 nucleotides agree with TRBD1. Germline V gene data show CDR1 as MNHEY and CDR2 as SMNVEV (reference sequence). This CDR3 contains 18 residues. J gave up 10 bases and V 2 bases, and 16 bases lay outside the gene matches. CDR3 sequence (DNA): TGTGCCAGCAGTTTAAATTGGCAGGGGGCAGGAGGTAGCTCACCCCTCCACTTT. This codes for CASSLNWQGAGGSSPLHF.

There are many counts of this clonotype. The genes are TRBV18 and TRBJ2-1, with D tentatively TRBD2 (6 bases). The germline V gene encodes CDR1 KGHSH and CDR2 LQKENI. Trimming took off 2 bases at V and 8 bases at J, with 19 bases between the two ends. The CDR3 contains 16 residues. Written as DNA, the CDR3 is TGTGCCAGCTCACCAGACCGGGACTCCCGGGATGATGAGCAGTTCTTC. Protein: CASSPDRDSRDDEQFF. The variable domain in full, completed from reference TRBV18 and TRBJ2-1, reads NAGVMQNPRHLVRRRGQEARLRCSPMKGHSHVYWYRQLPEEGLKFMVYLQKENIIDESGMPKERFSAEFPKEGPSILRIQQVVRGDSAAYFCASSPDRDSRDDEQFFGPGTRLTVL.

This clonotype was counted many times. The chain recombines TRBV2 with TRBJ2-3; a weak D match, TRBD2 (6 bases). V gave up 6 bases and J gave up 0 bases, with 16 bases separating them. The CDR3 runs to 16 residues. Germline-derived CDR1 and CDR2 are SNHLY and FYNNEI. The CDR3 region has the DNA TGTGCCAGCAGGGAGGGTCTGCATTCTAGCACAGATACGCAGTATTTT. Protein sequence: CASREGLHSSTDTQYF.

This clonotype was counted ten times or more. The chain recombines TRBV7-3 with TRBJ2-3; D remains ambiguous. Per germline, CDR1 SGHTA and CDR2 FQGTGA. V lost 5 bases and J 2 bases, leaving 8 bases between the germline ends. CDR3 length equals 13 residues. Here the CDR3 reads CASSLSATDTQYF. CDR3 DNA sequence: TGTGCCAGCAGCCTCTCGGCCACAGATACGCAGTATTTT.

This clonotype has a count of ten or more. The chain couples TRBV6-2 or TRBV6-3 to TRBJ2-1; 12 bases align to TRBD2. The CDR3 sequence is 16 residues long. J was trimmed by 3 bases and V by 5 bases; bases with no gene match: 5. The germline CDR1 and CDR2 sequences are MNHEY and SVGEGT. CDR3 sequence reads: CASSPMGLAGYNEQFF. The DNA of the CDR3 is TGTGCCAGCAGTCCCATGGGACTAGCGGGCTACAATGAGCAGTTCTTC.

A note on this clonotype: Since a far larger clone is one base different, this is likely a read error. Lacking the conserved final phenylalanine or tryptophan, this CDR3 likely reflects a read error. The chain uses TRBV7-9 and TRBJ1-2; 9 nucleotides match TRBD1. The CDR3 spans 17 residues. Germline V gene lookup returns CDR1 SEHNR and CDR2 FQNEAQ (reference sequence). Trimming cost V 3 bases and J 8 bases; bases outside gene matches: 16. CDR3 protein: CASSFGTGRGVLSGYTL. As DNA, the CDR3 is TGTGCCAGCAGCTTTGGGACAGGGCGTGGAGTCCTCTCAGGCTACACCCTC.

This clonotype was detected many times. The J gene is TRBJ2-3, the V gene TRBV10-1; the D is unclear. The CDR3 runs to 13 residues. Trimming cost V 0 bases and J 4 bases, with 5 bases left between them. Germline loops: CDR1 WNHNN, CDR2 SYGVQD (reference sequence). The CDR3 loop is CASSESIPDTQYF. The CDR3 nucleotides read TGCGCCAGCAGTGAGTCGATTCCAGATACGCAGTATTTT.

This clonotype was seen at least ten times. The V and J genes are TRBV30 and TRBJ1-4; D unresolved. V was trimmed by 1 base and J by 8 bases, leaving 11 bases between them. The CDR3 contains 13 residues. Germline loops: CDR1 GTSNPN, CDR2 SVGIG (reference sequence). This CDR3 reads CAWSGGLGEKLFF. CDR3 DNA: TGTGCCTGGAGTGGAGGGTTGGGGGAAAAACTGTTTTTT.

This chain uses TRBV6-2 or TRBV6-3 with TRBJ2-3; the D gene is possibly TRBD2 (5 bases). The ends were cut back, 8 bases at V and 2 bases at J, with 17 bases in the middle. CDR3 length: 15 residues. Germline loops: CDR1 MNHEY, CDR2 SVGEGT. The CDR3 region is CASYSDWLYTDTQYF. CDR3 DNA: TGTGCCAGCTACTCGGACTGGCTTTACACAGATACGCAGTATTTT.

With regard to this clonotype: A much bigger clone sits one base away, suggesting this may be a read error. The chain is built from TRBV2 and TRBJ2-2; D possibly corresponds to TRBD2 (6 bases). The germline gives CDR1 SNHLY, CDR2 FYNNEI. The CDR3 totals 15 residues. Trimming removed 5 bases from V and 6 bases from J, with 16 bases in between. The CDR3 DNA follows: TGTGCCAGCAGTCCGACTGGCGGGATATCCGGGGAGCTGTTTTTT. It is translated as CASSPTGGISGELFF. Combining the CDR3 with reference TRBV2 and TRBJ2-2 gives the whole variable domain EPEVTQTPSHQVTQMGQEVILRCVPISNHLYFYWYRQILGQKVEFLVSFYNNEISEKSEIFDDQFSVERPDGSNFTLKIRSTKLEDSAMYFCASSPTGGISGELFFGEGSRLTVL.

In its sample, this clonotype was seen many times. The V gene is TRBV3-1, the J gene TRBJ2-7; D is unclear. The CDR3 runs 14 residues. Germline V gives CDR1 LGHDT, CDR2 YNNKEL (reference sequence). Trimming removed 0 bases at V and 6 bases at J, with 12 bases between. The CDR3 DNA reads TGTGCCAGCAGCCAAGAAGGAAGGTCTCGCGAGCAGTACTTC. Its translation is CASSQEGRSREQYF.

There are many counts of this clonotype. The V and J genes are TRBV20-1 and TRBJ2-4; maybe TRBD1 (6 bases). This CDR3 region has 14 residues. Germline values: CDR1 DFQATT, CDR2 SNEGSKA (reference sequence). V gave up 0 bases and J gave up 9 bases, with 15 bases separating them. The CDR3 is CSARDPGARGIQYF. In DNA form, the CDR3 reads TGCAGTGCTAGAGATCCAGGGGCGCGAGGCATTCAGTACTTC.